Each of the 26 T cell receptor beta chains below was sequenced from the same sample in a study of blood T cell repertoires in COVID-19 (dated by TCRdb to the early 2020s). The library came from the immunoSEQ multiplex PCR assay. The source is immuneACCESS, and TCRdb retained only in-frame sequences with V and J called. Part of the clones is not carried over; for the studies checked, unresolved V genes explain less than half of this, and the remainder is unexplained. The sample table holds about 82,000 clones, of which 60% to 80% were seen once. The ten most abundant clones make up 36% of the sample. Input material: peripheral blood. Receptor source: a man aged 60-69 years with COVID-19, enrolled during active disease.

In the case of this clone: Possible read error: a much larger clone is one base away. This chain uses TRBV14 with TRBJ1-1, with 7 bases fitting TRBD1. The V segment lost 4 bases and the J segment 3 bases; nucleotides outside the gene matches: 2. The V gene's germline CDR1 is SGHDN and CDR2 FVKESK. CDR3 length: 13 amino acids. CDR3 protein: CASSLQGYTEAFF. The DNA of the CDR3 is TGTGCCAGCAGCCTACAGGGGTACACTGAAGCTTTCTTT.

The chain combines TRBV18 with TRBJ2-5, with D maybe TRBD2 (5 bases). Trimming pared 4 bases from V and 2 bases from J, leaving 11 bases between. CDR3 length: 14 residues. Germline V gene sequence: CDR1 KGHSH, CDR2 LQKENI. Written as DNA, the CDR3 is TGTGCCAGCTCACGATCAGACTATCAAGAGACCCAGTACTTC. It yields the protein CASSRSDYQETQYF.

This sequence joins TRBV12-3 or TRBV12-4 and TRBJ2-7, with a tentative D call TRBD1 (5 bases). V shed 4 bases and J shed 4 bases, with 8 bases lying between them. This CDR3 region has 12 residues. CDR3 sequence: CASSSTAYEQYF. The CDR3 region has the DNA TGTGCCAGCAGTTCGACAGCATACGAGCAGTACTTC.

The genes are TRBV5-1 and TRBJ2-5; 8 bases map to TRBD2. CDR1 and CDR2 (germline): SGHRS, YFSETQ. This CDR3 comprises 15 residues. V trimming: 3 bases; J trimming: 1 base; junction bases outside the gene matches: 5. The CDR3 DNA is TGCGCCAGCAGCTCCCAGCGGGGGCCCCAAGAGACCCAGTACTTC. It codes for CASSSQRGPQETQYF.

This rearrangement joins TRBV11-2 to TRBJ2-1; 8 bases fit TRBD2. Trimming at V came to 2 bases and at J to 3 bases, leaving 3 bases not matched to a gene. CDR1 and CDR2 (germline): SGHAT, FQNNGV. This CDR3 spans 15 amino acids. CDR3 loop: CASSLRRGDYNEQFF. CDR3 bases: TGTGCCAGCAGCTTAAGGCGGGGGGACTACAATGAGCAGTTCTTC.

This chain connects TRBV13 to TRBJ1-1, with unresolved D. Germline V gene data show CDR1 as PRHDT and CDR2 as FYEKMQ (reference sequence). CDR3 size: 14 residues. V lost 1 base and J 7 bases, leaving 13 bases between the germline ends. The DNA for the CDR3 is TGTGCCAGCAGCTTAGCAGTTGTCTTTGGTGAAGCTTTCTTT. It yields the protein CASSLAVVFGEAFF.

The chain combines TRBV30 with TRBJ2-2, with TRBD1 as a possible D gene (5 bases). The CDR3 length is 14 residues. With 4 bases removed from V and 6 bases from J, the gap between germline ends came to 15 bases. Germline V gene data show CDR1 as GTSNPN and CDR2 as SVGIG (reference sequence). CDR3: CAWTAYKGPGELFF. CDR3 DNA: TGTGCCTGGACCGCCTATAAGGGGCCCGGGGAGCTGTTTTTT.

The rearrangement links TRBV27 to TRBJ2-1; 8 nucleotides align to TRBD2. CDR1 and CDR2 from the germline V gene are MNHEY and SMNVEV (reference sequence). This CDR3 has 16 amino acids. The trim removed 5 bases at V and 8 bases at J, leaving 14 bases unmatched. CDR3 in DNA: TGTGCCAGCAGTGGGGTAGCGGGGACAACGGGCGATGAGCAGTTCTTC. Its translation is CASSGVAGTTGDEQFF.

The gene calls are TRBV6-5 and TRBJ2-7, with 11 bases fitting TRBD2. Germline V lookup: CDR1 MNHEY, CDR2 SVGAGI. V shed 6 bases, J shed 3 bases, and the junction held 7 bases outside the gene matches. The CDR3 sequence is 15 residues long. CDR3 DNA sequence: TGTGCCAGCAGACCTACTAGCGGGGGTCTCTACGAGCAGTACTTC. Protein: CASRPTSGGLYEQYF.

V and J are TRBV4-2 and TRBJ1-3; the match to TRBD1 covers 7 bases. The germline V gene has CDR1 LGHNA and CDR2 YNFKEQ. The CDR3 consists of 17 residues. Trimming cost V 4 bases and J 0 bases; bases outside gene matches: 9. DNA of the CDR3: TGTGCCAGCAGCCCAATAGGGACAGTAAGCTCTGGAAACACCATATATTTT. Amino acids: CASSPIGTVSSGNTIYF.

The V gene is TRBV27, the J gene TRBJ2-2, with TRBD1 matching over 8 bases. This CDR3 has 14 amino acids. The junction had 6 bases not matched to a gene; V was cut back by 5 bases and J by 7 bases. Germline CDR1 is MNHEY and CDR2 is SMNVEV (reference sequence). As DNA, the CDR3 is TGTGCCAGCAGTAAAAACAGGGGGAACGGGGAGCTGTTTTTT. Protein: CASSKNRGNGELFF.

The chain combines TRBV6-5 with TRBJ1-4; D ambiguous. Germline CDR1 is MNHEY and CDR2 is SVGAGI. Trimming stripped 6 bases from V and 7 bases from J, with 6 bases between. The CDR3 runs 11 residues. The CDR3 DNA reads TGTGCCAGCAGGAGGGCTGAAAAACTGTTTTTT. This codes for CASRRAEKLFF.

The gene calls are TRBV3-1 (or the pseudogene TRBV3-2) and TRBJ1-4; 7 nucleotides match TRBD1. The CDR3 contains 17 residues. Trimming took 2 bases from V and 4 from J; bases not matched to a gene: 10. Germline assignment: CDR1 LGHDT and CDR2 YNNKEL (reference sequence). The chain's CDR3 is CASSQIPTGTVNEKLFF. CDR3 bases: TGTGCCAGCAGCCAAATTCCAACCGGGACAGTTAATGAAAAACTGTTTTTT.

A remark on this clone: One end of the junction varies from germline; a read error may be responsible. The CDR3 protein is CASSVQERGSVSF. The DNA of the CDR3 is TGTGCCAGCAGCGTCCAGGAGCGGGGCTCGGTCTCCTTC. The chain uses TRBV7-9 and TRBJ2-7; TRBD2 matches 7 bases. The V gene's germline CDR1 is SEHNR and CDR2 FQNEAQ (reference sequence). The CDR3 runs to 13 residues. The full variable domain, completed using reference TRBV7-9 and TRBJ2-7, is DTGVSQNPRHKITKRGQNVTFRCDPISEHNRLYWYRQTLGQGPEFLTYFQNEAQLEKSRLLSDRFSAERPKGSFSTLEIQRTEQGDSAMYLCASSVQERGSVSFGPGTRLTVT.

The genes are TRBV10-3 and TRBJ2-2, with D possibly TRBD2 on 6 matching bases. The CDR3 runs 13 residues. Germline CDR1 reads ENHRY; CDR2 reads SYGVKD. Trimming removed 11 bases from V and 5 bases from J, with 15 bases in between. CDR3 in DNA: TGTGCCGCGGGGTCGAAGGGGACCGGGGAGCTGTTTTTT. This sequence encodes CAAGSKGTGELFF.

This clone was counted a single time. V and J are TRBV9 and TRBJ2-7; tentatively, D is TRBD2 (6 bases). Germline loops: CDR1 SGDLS, CDR2 YYNGEE. V shed 0 bases and J shed 2 bases, with 12 bases lying between them. The CDR3 length is 15 residues. The CDR3 nucleotides are TGTGCCAGCAGCGTAGCGGGAGAGCCAACCTACGAGCAGTACTTC. Protein sequence: CASSVAGEPTYEQYF.

This sequence joins TRBV10-3 and TRBJ1-1; tentatively, D is TRBD1 (5 bases). This CDR3 is 14 amino acids long. CDR1 ENHRY and CDR2 SYGVKD come from the germline V gene. Trimming removed 3 bases at V and 4 bases at J, with 12 bases between. The CDR3 bases are TGTGCCATCAGTGACAAGGGGAGGGGCACTGAAGCTTTCTTT. It translates to CAISDKGRGTEAFF.

This clone has just one count. The J gene is TRBJ1-1, the V gene TRBV6-1; weak D call: TRBD1 (6 bases). This CDR3 spans 12 amino acids. With 6 bases removed from V and 8 bases from J, the gap between germline ends came to 13 bases. Per germline, CDR1 MNHNS and CDR2 SASEGT. The CDR3 nucleotides are TGTGCCAGCAGAACCAAGGGGGAAGAAGCTTTCTTT. It is translated as CASRTKGEEAFF.

The J gene is TRBJ2-1, the V gene TRBV6-6; D is perhaps TRBD1 (5 bases). CDR3 size: 13 residues. The germline gives CDR1 MNHNY, CDR2 SVGAGI (reference sequence). The V gene lost 4 bases and the J gene lost 6 bases, with 10 bases spanning the gap. CDR3 sequence: CASSSQGVNEQFF. The CDR3 DNA follows: TGTGCCAGCAGTTCCCAGGGTGTCAATGAGCAGTTCTTC.

The chain is built from TRBV3-1 (or the pseudogene TRBV3-2) and TRBJ2-2, with TRBD2 as a possible D gene (6 bases). V dropped 0 bases and J dropped 8 bases, with 10 bases sitting between them. The length of the CDR3 is 14 residues. CDR1 is LGHDT and CDR2 is YNNKEL in the germline V gene (reference sequence). The CDR3 nucleotides are TGTGCCAGCAGCCAAGAGGCAGGAGGGGGGGAGCTGTTTTTT. Translating it yields CASSQEAGGGELFF.

This chain connects TRBV19 to TRBJ1-1, with 7 bases identical to TRBD1. Germline V gene sequence: CDR1 LNHDA, CDR2 SQIVND (reference sequence). The CDR3 is made up of 14 amino acids. The junction had 5 bases not matched to a gene; V was cut back by 6 bases and J by 1 base. CDR3 DNA: TGTGCCAGTAGAACCGGGACAGAGAACACTGAAGCTTTCTTT. It translates to CASRTGTENTEAFF.

This clone showed up just a few times. The genes are TRBV10-3 and TRBJ1-1, with D unclear. CDR1 is ENHRY, CDR2 SYGVKD, per germline. The V gene lost 7 bases and the J gene lost 0 bases, with 9 bases spanning the gap. The CDR3 runs to 13 residues. The CDR3 nucleotides read TGTGCCATCACTCCTACCATGAACACTGAAGCTTTCTTT. Protein sequence: CAITPTMNTEAFF.

With respect to this clone: The junction does not match germline at one end; this may be a read error. This chain links TRBV4-2 with TRBJ1-1; unclear D gene. Germline V gene data show CDR1 as LGHNA and CDR2 as YNFKEQ. The CDR3 totals 18 residues. CDR3: CASSQTERTFAGSTGAFF. In DNA form, the CDR3 reads TGTGCCAGCAGCCAAACCGAAAGGACCTTCGCGGGATCCACTGGAGCTTTCTTT.

The chain is built from TRBV6-1 and TRBJ2-1; a possible D gene is TRBD2 (5 bases). V shed 0 bases and J shed 7 bases, with 16 bases lying between them. The CDR3 loop spans 16 amino acids. Germline lookup yields CDR1 MNHNS and CDR2 SASEGT. CDR3 amino acids: CASSEAHGVWWNEQFF. In DNA form, the CDR3 reads TGTGCCAGCAGTGAAGCGCACGGGGTTTGGTGGAATGAGCAGTTCTTC.

The genes are TRBV3-1 (or the pseudogene TRBV3-2) and TRBJ1-2; D ambiguous. Germline-derived CDR1 and CDR2 are LGHDT and YNNKEL (reference sequence). V was trimmed by 0 bases and J by 7 bases, leaving 15 bases between them. The length of the CDR3 is 15 residues. CDR3 sequence: CASSQDPFRSVGYTF. The CDR3 region has the DNA TGTGCCAGCAGCCAAGATCCCTTTCGTTCGGTTGGCTACACCTTC.

The CDR3 bases are TGTGCCAGCAGTGAATATCCTTACGAGCAGTACTTC. Encoded protein: CASSEYPYEQYF. The chain has TRBV25-1 and TRBJ2-7; D is undetermined. With 0 bases removed from V and 4 bases from J, the gap between germline ends came to 4 bases. The length of the CDR3 is 12 residues. Germline CDR1 is MGHDK and CDR2 is SYGVNS.